The T cell receptor beta chain described here comes from a study of shared clonotypes between healthy human individuals. CDR3 length: 13 residues. V dropped 4 bases and J dropped 4; count of bases not matched to a gene: 2. From germline, CDR1 is MNHEY and CDR2 SVGAGI. Method: immunoSEQ multiplex PCR; TCRdb's copy keeps in-frame clones and lacks some. Here the sample spans hundreds of thousands of clones, about 95% being singletons. The chain employs TRBV6-5 and TRBJ1-2, with TRBD1 matching 8 bases. The sample comprised naive CD4+ T cells sorted from blood. Subset of the sample: CD45RA+ positively selected. This TCR derives from a woman under 40 in good health. This chain's CDR3 is CASSWTGIYGYTF. CDR3 in DNA: TGTGCCAGCAGTTGGACAGGGATCTATGGCTACACCTTC.